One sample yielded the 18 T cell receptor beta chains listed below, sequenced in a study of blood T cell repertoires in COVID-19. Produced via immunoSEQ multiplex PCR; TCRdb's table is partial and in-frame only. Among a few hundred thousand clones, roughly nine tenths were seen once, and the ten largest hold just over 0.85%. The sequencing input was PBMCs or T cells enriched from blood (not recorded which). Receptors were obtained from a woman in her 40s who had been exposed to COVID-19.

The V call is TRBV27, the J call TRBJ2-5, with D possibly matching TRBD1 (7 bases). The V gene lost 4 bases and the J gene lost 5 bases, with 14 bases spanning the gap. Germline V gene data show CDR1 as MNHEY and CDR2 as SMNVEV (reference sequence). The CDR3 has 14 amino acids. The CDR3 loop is CASSSQGGLETQYF. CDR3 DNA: TGTGCCAGCAGTTCGCAGGGGGGTCTGGAGACCCAGTACTTC.

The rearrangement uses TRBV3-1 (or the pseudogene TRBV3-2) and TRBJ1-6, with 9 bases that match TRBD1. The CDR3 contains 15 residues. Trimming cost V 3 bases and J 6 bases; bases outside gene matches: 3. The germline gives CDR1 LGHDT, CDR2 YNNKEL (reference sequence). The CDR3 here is CASSHWDRANSPLHF. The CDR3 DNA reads TGTGCCAGCAGCCACTGGGACAGGGCTAATTCACCCCTCCACTTT.

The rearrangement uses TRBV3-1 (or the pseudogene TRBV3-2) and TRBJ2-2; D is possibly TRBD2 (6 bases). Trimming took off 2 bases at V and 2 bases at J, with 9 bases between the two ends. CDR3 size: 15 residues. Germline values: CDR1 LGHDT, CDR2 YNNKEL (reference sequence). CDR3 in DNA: TGTGCCAGCAGCCAAAGGAGGGAAAACACCGGGGAGCTGTTTTTT. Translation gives CASSQRRENTGELFF.

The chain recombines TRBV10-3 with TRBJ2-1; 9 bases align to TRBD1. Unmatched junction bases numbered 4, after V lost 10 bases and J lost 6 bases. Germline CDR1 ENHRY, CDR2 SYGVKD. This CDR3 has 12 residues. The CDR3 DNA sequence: TGTGCCACCGGGGACAGGGCCAATGAGCAGTTCTTC. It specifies CATGDRANEQFF.

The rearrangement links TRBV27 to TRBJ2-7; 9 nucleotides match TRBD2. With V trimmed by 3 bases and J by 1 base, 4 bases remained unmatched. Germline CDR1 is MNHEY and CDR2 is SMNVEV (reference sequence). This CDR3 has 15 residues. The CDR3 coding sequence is TGTGCCAGCAGTTTGACTAGCGGAGCGTCCTACGAGCAGTACTTC. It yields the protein CASSLTSGASYEQYF.

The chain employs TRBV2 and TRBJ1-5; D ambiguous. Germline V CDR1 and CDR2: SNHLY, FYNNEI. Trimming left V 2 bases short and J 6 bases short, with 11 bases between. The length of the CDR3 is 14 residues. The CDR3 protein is CASSEPSHGQPQHF. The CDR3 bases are TGTGCCAGCAGTGAACCCTCGCACGGTCAGCCCCAGCATTTT.

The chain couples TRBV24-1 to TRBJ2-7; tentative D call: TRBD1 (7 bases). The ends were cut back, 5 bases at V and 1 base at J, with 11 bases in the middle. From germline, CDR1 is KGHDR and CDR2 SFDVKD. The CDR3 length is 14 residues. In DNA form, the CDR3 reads TGTGCCACCAGTGGGCAGGGGGGATCCTACGAGCAGTACTTC. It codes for CATSGQGGSYEQYF.

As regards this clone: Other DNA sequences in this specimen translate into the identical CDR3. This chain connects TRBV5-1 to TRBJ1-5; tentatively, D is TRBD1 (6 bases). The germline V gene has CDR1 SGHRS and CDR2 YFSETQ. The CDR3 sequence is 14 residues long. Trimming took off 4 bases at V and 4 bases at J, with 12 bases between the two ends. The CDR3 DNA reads TGCGCCAGCAGCCCGAGGGGGGGTAATCAGCCCCAGCATTTT. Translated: CASSPRGGNQPQHF.

The CDR3: CASSVGGRGTEAFF. DNA of the CDR3: TGTGCCAGTAGTGTAGGGGGCCGTGGCACTGAAGCTTTCTTT. The V call is TRBV19, the J call TRBJ1-1; 7 bases agree with TRBD1. The CDR3 totals 14 residues. J lost 4 bases, V lost 5 bases, and 7 bases had no gene match. Per germline, CDR1 LNHDA and CDR2 SQIVND (reference sequence).

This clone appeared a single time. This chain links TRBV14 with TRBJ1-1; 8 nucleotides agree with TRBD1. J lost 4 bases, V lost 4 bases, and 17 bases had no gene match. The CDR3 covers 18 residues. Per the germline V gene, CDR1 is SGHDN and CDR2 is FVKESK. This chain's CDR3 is CASSPLSLAGGGGTEAFF. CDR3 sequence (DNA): TGTGCCAGCAGCCCCTTAAGTTTGGCAGGGGGCGGCGGCACTGAAGCTTTCTTT.

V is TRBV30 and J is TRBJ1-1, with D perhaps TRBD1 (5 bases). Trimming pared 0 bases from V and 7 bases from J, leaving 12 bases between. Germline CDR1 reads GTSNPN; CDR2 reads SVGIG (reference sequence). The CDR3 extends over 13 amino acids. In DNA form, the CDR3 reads TGTGCCTGGAGTGTAGCGGGGGGTCGTGAAGCTTTCTTT. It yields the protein CAWSVAGGREAFF.

CDR3 amino acids: CASSLRGTDSEKLFF. The CDR3 DNA reads TGCGCCAGCAGCTTGAGGGGGACCGATTCTGAAAAACTGTTTTTT. This chain joins TRBV5-1 and TRBJ1-4, with TRBD1 as a possible D gene (6 bases). This CDR3 has 15 residues. V lost 1 base, J lost 7 bases, and 14 bases lay in between. In germline, CDR1 is SGHRS, CDR2 YFSETQ.

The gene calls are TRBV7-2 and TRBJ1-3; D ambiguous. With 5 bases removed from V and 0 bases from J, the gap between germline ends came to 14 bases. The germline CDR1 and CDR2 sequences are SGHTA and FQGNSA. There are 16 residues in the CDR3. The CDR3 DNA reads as TGTGCCAGCAGCCCTAATGGTGGTTACTCTGGAAACACCATATATTTT. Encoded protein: CASSPNGGYSGNTIYF.

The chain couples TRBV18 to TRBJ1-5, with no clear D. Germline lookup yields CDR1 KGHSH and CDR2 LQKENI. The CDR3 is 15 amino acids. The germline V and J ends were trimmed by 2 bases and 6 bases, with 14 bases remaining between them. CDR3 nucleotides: TGTGCCAGCTCACCAGGACCGCCGGGAGGTCAGCCCCAGCATTTT. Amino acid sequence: CASSPGPPGGQPQHF. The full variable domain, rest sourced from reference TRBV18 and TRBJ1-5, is NAGVMQNPRHLVRRRGQEARLRCSPMKGHSHVYWYRQLPEEGLKFMVYLQKENIIDESGMPKERFSAEFPKEGPSILRIQQVVRGDSAAYFCASSPGPPGGQPQHFGDGTRLSIL.

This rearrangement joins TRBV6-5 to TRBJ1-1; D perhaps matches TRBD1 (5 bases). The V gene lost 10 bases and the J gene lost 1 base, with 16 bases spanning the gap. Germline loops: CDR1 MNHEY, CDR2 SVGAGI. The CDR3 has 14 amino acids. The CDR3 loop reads CATGRDYSNTEAFF. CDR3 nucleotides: TGTGCCACCGGACGGGACTACTCGAACACTGAAGCTTTCTTT.

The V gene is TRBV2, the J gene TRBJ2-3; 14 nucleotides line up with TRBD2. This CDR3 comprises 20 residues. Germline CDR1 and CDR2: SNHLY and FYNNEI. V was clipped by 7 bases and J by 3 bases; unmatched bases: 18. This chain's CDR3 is CASILRRETSGRAGTDTQYF. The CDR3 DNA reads TGTGCCAGCATCCTCCGCCGGGAGACTAGCGGGAGGGCCGGTACAGATACGCAGTATTTT.

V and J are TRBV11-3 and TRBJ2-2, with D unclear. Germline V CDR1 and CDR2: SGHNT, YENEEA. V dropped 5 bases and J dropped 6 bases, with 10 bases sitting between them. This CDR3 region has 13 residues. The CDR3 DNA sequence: TGTGCCAGCAGCACGGTTTATGCCGGGGAGCTGTTTTTT. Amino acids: CASSTVYAGELFF.

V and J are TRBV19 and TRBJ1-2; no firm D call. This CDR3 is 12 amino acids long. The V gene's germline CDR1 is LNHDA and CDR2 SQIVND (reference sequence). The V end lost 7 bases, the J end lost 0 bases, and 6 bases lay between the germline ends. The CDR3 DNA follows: TGTGCCAGTATCGGTGCTAACTATGGCTACACCTTC. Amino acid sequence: CASIGANYGYTF. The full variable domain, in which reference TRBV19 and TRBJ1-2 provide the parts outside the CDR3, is DGGITQSPKYLFRKEGQNVTLSCEQNLNHDAMYWYRQDPGQGLRLIYYSQIVNDFQKGDIAEGYSVSREKKESFPLTVTSAQKNPTAFYLCASIGANYGYTFGSGTRLTVV.